This T cell receptor beta chain was recovered during a study of T-cell reconstitution after alpha-beta-depleted transplantation in children. For TCRbeta, the library was prepared with unique molecular identifiers. TCRdb ran MiXCR on the PCR reads and lists one entry per CDR3 protein. The sample shows around 70,000 distinct CDR3 sequences, under 13% of them seen only once. Study-wide points: By about two months after transplant, alpha-beta T cells reportedly arose from several hundred graft clones that had expanded.

This clonotype came up many times. Its target is unknown. A read error may account for a junction end that differs from germline. CDR3 length: 16 amino acids. The V gene's germline CDR1 is MDHEN and CDR2 SYDVKM. The gene calls are TRBV28 and TRBJ2-1; D gene uncertain. The starting material was PBMCs, obtained before TCRalphabeta/CD19-depleted stem cell transplant. This sequence was found in a boy between 10 and 17 years old with acute myeloid leukemia, due to receive a stem cell transplant. CDR3: CASSPPPRFSHNEQFF. The CDR3, as DNA: TGTGCCAGCAGCCCCCCACCCCGTTTCTCCCACAATGAGCAGTTCTTC.